This TCR beta chain was found in a study of PD-1 blockade in classical Hodgkin lymphoma. Trimming cost V 0 bases and J 2 bases; bases outside gene matches: 7. Germline CDR1 LGHNA, CDR2 YNFKEQ. This CDR3 is 17 amino acids long. Profiling relied on immunoSEQ multiplex PCR, and the TCRdb table lists in-frame clones only, not all of them. The sample includes 100,000 or so clones, about nine tenths of them seen just once. Time point specified: cycle 4 day 1 (C4D1), after five to seven weeks of nivolumab. Autologous stem cell transplantation was followed by relapse in every patient, and brentuximab vedotin exposure varied.

This receptor was obtained from a human donor with classical Hodgkin lymphoma. Here the sequenced sample was peripheral blood mononuclear cells (PBMCs), taken before the fourth cycle of nivolumab. The chain carries TRBV4-2 and TRBJ2-5; 9 nucleotides agree with TRBD2. CDR3 protein: CASSQEQRGAIQETQYF. The CDR3 nucleotides are TGTGCCAGCAGCCAAGAGCAGCGGGGGGCCATTCAAGAGACCCAGTACTTC.